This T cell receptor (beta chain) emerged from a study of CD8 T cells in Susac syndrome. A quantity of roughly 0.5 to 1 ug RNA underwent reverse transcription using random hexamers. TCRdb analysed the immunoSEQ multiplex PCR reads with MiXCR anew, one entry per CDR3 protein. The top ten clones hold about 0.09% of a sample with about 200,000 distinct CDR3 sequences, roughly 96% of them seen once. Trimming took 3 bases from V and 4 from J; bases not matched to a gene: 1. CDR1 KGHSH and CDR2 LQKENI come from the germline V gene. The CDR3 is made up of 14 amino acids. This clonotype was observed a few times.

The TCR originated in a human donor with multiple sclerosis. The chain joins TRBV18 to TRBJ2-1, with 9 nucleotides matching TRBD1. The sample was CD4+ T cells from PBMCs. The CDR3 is CASSPGQGYNEQFF. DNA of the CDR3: TGTGCCAGCTCACCGGGACAGGGATACAATGAGCAGTTCTTC.